This T cell receptor beta chain was sequenced during a study of beta chain features in type 1 diabetes. Study-level background: Cell yields, age and gender were similar between patients and healthy donors.

Expressed TCRB transcripts were sequenced after all isolated RNA was converted to cDNA. Samples of naive, central memory and regulatory T cells yielded a mean of about 3.9 million reads. Sequencing used immunoSEQ multiplex PCR; TCRdb keeps in-frame clones, though not all of them. Of about 250,000 clones listed, 11% to 15% are singletons. CDR1 is SGHDT, CDR2 YYEEEE, per germline. The CDR3 has 16 residues. Trimming at V came to 2 bases and at J to 0 bases, leaving 8 bases not matched to a gene. In all sorted populations, purity surpassed 98%. This clone was picked up a small number of times. This chain joins TRBV5-6 and TRBJ2-7, with 7 bases fitting TRBD2. The sample was naive CD4+ T cells from blood. The TCR sequence derives from a woman between 40 and 50 years old in good health. The CDR3 coding sequence is TGTGCCAGCAGCTTTACCACATGGACTAGCTCCTACGAGCAGTACTTC. It encodes CASSFTTWTSSYEQYF.